The rows below give T cell receptor beta chains drawn from one sample of a study of T cell clones after liver transplantation. Here immunoSEQ multiplex PCR was the method, and the copy in TCRdb shows in-frame clones only, minus some. The profile shows 75,000 to 95,000 clones, roughly 84% of them singletons. This specimen was CD4+ T cells from blood, taken around 50 months after liver transplant. The receptors were sampled from a human patient who received a liver transplant. Some T cells may be graft donor cells. CDR3s include the opening cysteine and the closing phenylalanine or tryptophan. A D gene is named only where the DNA matches it firmly. Some rows have no size entry. The others give once, few or many, or a class for an expanded clone.

clone size	V gene	D gene	J gene	CDR3 protein	CDR3 DNA
-	TRBV4-3	-	TRBJ2-2	CASSQVWEVGLITGELFF	TGCGCCAGCAGCCAAGTTTGGGAGGTAGGACTCATCACCGGGGAGCTGTTTTTT
-	TRBV9	TRBD1	TRBJ2-1	CASSVDRGTYNEQFF	TGTGCCAGCAGCGTAGACAGGGGAACCTACAATGAGCAGTTCTTC
-	TRBV5-4	-	TRBJ2-7	CASSLRTDYEQYF	TGTGCCAGCAGCTTGAGGACAGACTACGAGCAGTACTTC
-	TRBV28	TRBD1	TRBJ1-2	CASRIQGADGYTF	TGTGCCAGCAGAATACAGGGGGCAGATGGCTACACCTTC
-	TRBV5-1	-	TRBJ2-7	CASSPQTTDEQYF	TGCGCCAGCAGCCCGCAGACAACCGACGAGCAGTACTTC
-	TRBV4-2	-	TRBJ1-1	CASSQGGGEAPEAFF	TGTGCCAGCAGCCAAGGGGGAGGCGAGGCACCGGAGGCTTTCTTT
-	TRBV11-2	-	TRBJ1-6	CASSLIVRNNSPLHF	TGTGCCAGCAGCTTAATTGTCAGAAATAATTCACCCCTCCACTTT
many	TRBV20-1	-	TRBJ1-2	CSARERYGYTF	TGCAGTGCTAGAGAGCGGTATGGCTACACCTTC
-	TRBV4-3	-	TRBJ2-3	CASSQGGNTQYF	TGCGCCAGCAGCCAAGGGGGCAATACGCAGTATTTT
-	TRBV7-7	-	TRBJ2-3	CASSLGPTDTQYF	TGTGCCAGCAGTCTAGGGCCCACAGATACGCAGTATTTT
-	TRBV2	-	TRBJ1-5	CASRVLGNQPQHF	TGTGCCAGTAGAGTACTCGGCAATCAGCCCCAGCATTTT
-	TRBV6-5	-	TRBJ2-7	CASKDRNYEQYF	TGTGCCAGCAAAGACAGGAACTACGAGCAGTACTTC
-	TRBV5-1	TRBD2	TRBJ2-1	CASSTRTSGTNNEQFF	TGCGCCAGCAGCACCCGGACTAGCGGGACAAACAATGAGCAGTTCTTC
-	TRBV5-8	TRBD2	TRBJ2-7	CASSQGTRWGGAYEQYF	TGTGCCAGCAGCCAGGGGACTAGATGGGGTGGGGCCTACGAGCAGTACTTC
-	TRBV5-6	-	TRBJ2-3	CASSLLGYETNTQYF	TGTGCCAGCAGCCTTCTAGGGTATGAGACGAATACGCAGTATTTT
-	TRBV7-2	-	TRBJ2-2	CASSLGGGANTGELFF	TGTGCCAGCAGCTTAGGCGGGGGCGCGAACACCGGGGAGCTGTTTTTT
-	TRBV28	TRBD2	TRBJ2-1	CASSLAGAHEQFF	TGTGCCAGCAGTTTAGCGGGAGCACATGAGCAGTTCTTC
once	TRBV6-1	TRBD2	TRBJ2-7	CASVRGSGGPYEQYF	TGTGCCAGCGTCCGAGGGTCGGGGGGGCCGTACGAGCAGTACTTC
-	TRBV18	TRBD1	TRBJ2-6	CASSEVPGQRTSGANVLTF	TGTGCCAGCTCAGAAGTCCCGGGACAGCGAACCTCTGGGGCCAACGTCCTGACTTTC
-	TRBV9	-	TRBJ2-3	CASSVGLASTDTQYF	TGTGCCAGCAGCGTAGGACTGGCTAGCACAGATACGCAGTATTTT
-	TRBV6-6	-	TRBJ1-5	CASSLLGGNQPQHF	TGTGCCAGCAGTCTGCTGGGCGGCAATCAGCCCCAGCATTTT
-	TRBV7-9	-	TRBJ1-1	CASHVVLNTEAFF	TGTGCCAGCCACGTGGTCTTGAACACTGAAGCTTTCTTT
-	TRBV7-9	-	TRBJ2-1	CASSLGIGVSYNEQFF	TGTGCCAGCAGCTTAGGCATAGGGGTCTCCTACAATGAGCAGTTCTTC
-	TRBV4-1	-	TRBJ2-3	CASSQESTDTQYF	TGCGCCAGCAGCCAAGAGAGCACAGATACGCAGTATTTT
-	TRBV5-1	TRBD1	TRBJ2-5	CASSSYGQGGETQYF	TGCGCCAGCAGCTCATACGGACAGGGCGGAGAGACCCAGTACTTC
few	TRBV16	-	TRBJ2-1	CASSLTGNEQFF	TGTGCCAGCAGCCTAACAGGAAATGAGCAGTTCTTC
-	TRBV2	-	TRBJ1-5	CASSQEVTQPQHF	TGTGCCAGCAGCCAAGAGGTGACGCAGCCCCAGCATTTT
-	TRBV7-2	TRBD2	TRBJ2-1	CASSHSGGTYNEQFF	TGTGCCAGCAGCCATAGCGGGGGGACGTACAATGAGCAGTTCTTC
-	TRBV7-6	-	TRBJ2-6	CASSLVVGGSSGANVLTF	TGTGCCAGCAGCTTAGTAGTAGGTGGGAGCTCTGGGGCCAACGTCCTGACTTTC
few	TRBV7-2	-	TRBJ1-2	CASSPANFRNSGHGYTF	TGTGCCAGCAGCCCAGCGAACTTCCGGAACAGTGGGCATGGCTACACCTTC
-	TRBV11-3	TRBD1	TRBJ2-1	CASSTSGTGPSEQFF	TGTGCCAGCAGCACCTCCGGGACAGGCCCTAGTGAGCAGTTCTTC
-	TRBV11-1	-	TRBJ1-5	CASSFEWDNQPQHF	TGTGCCAGCAGCTTCGAGTGGGACAATCAGCCCCAGCATTTT
few	TRBV14	-	TRBJ2-6	CASSPRFGANVLTF	TGTGCCAGCAGCCCGAGGTTTGGGGCCAACGTCCTGACTTTC
once	TRBV19	TRBD1	TRBJ2-3	CASSIDGTGGSTQYF	TGTGCCAGTAGTATTGATGGGACAGGGGGCAGTACGCAGTATTTT
-	TRBV7-2	TRBD2	TRBJ2-5	CASSPGVAGGETQYF	TGTGCCAGCAGCCCCGGGGTAGCGGGGGGGGAGACCCAGTACTTC
-	TRBV20-1	-	TRBJ2-2	CSAPVLGELFF	TGCAGTGCCCCGGTCCTCGGGGAGCTGTTTTTT
-	TRBV7-9	TRBD1	TRBJ1-3	CASSFGTGIGNTIYF	TGTGCCAGCAGCTTCGGGACAGGGATTGGAAACACCATATATTTT
-	TRBV7-2	-	TRBJ2-3	CASSLGLGTDTQYF	TGTGCCAGCAGCTTAGGGTTAGGCACAGATACGCAGTATTTT
-	TRBV7-9	-	TRBJ1-1	CASSLAFRNTEAFF	TGTGCCAGCAGCTTAGCTTTCAGAAACACTGAAGCTTTCTTT
-	TRBV15	TRBD1	TRBJ2-5	CATSRDKGTGADTQYF	TGTGCCACCAGCAGAGATAAGGGGACAGGGGCTGATACCCAGTACTTC
-	TRBV6-5	-	TRBJ1-5	CASSLSRVQPQHF	TGTGCCAGCAGCCTAAGCAGGGTTCAGCCCCAGCATTTT
many	TRBV7-9	-	TRBJ1-6	CASSLVGYNSPLHF	TGTGCCAGCAGCTTAGTGGGCTATAATTCACCCCTCCACTTT
-	TRBV4-2	TRBD2	TRBJ2-7	CASSHGLDPYEQYF	TGTGCCAGCAGCCACGGACTAGATCCCTACGAGCAGTACTTC
-	TRBV7-8	TRBD1	TRBJ2-7	CASSSPGQGTYEQYF	TGTGCCAGCAGCTCCCCGGGACAGGGGACCTACGAGCAGTACTTC
once	TRBV7-2	-	TRBJ1-3	CASSRGSSGNTIYF	TGTGCCAGCAGCAGGGGGAGCTCTGGAAACACCATATATTTT
-	TRBV11-2	-	TRBJ2-1	CASSLGSGSSNEQFF	TGTGCCAGCAGCTTAGGTTCCGGGAGTTCCAATGAGCAGTTCTTC
-	TRBV12-5	-	TRBJ2-5	CASGHGGDMGTSQYF	TGTGCTAGTGGTCACGGAGGTGATATGGGGACGTCCCAGTACTTC
many	TRBV27	-	TRBJ1-3	CASSRGDGASTIYF	TGTGCCAGCAGCAGGGGAGATGGTGCGTCCACCATATATTTT
-	TRBV29-1	-	TRBJ1-1	CSVDMTGGTEAFF	TGCAGCGTTGACATGACCGGGGGTACTGAAGCTTTCTTT
-	TRBV30	-	TRBJ2-1	CAKQGWSYNEQFF	TGTGCCAAACAGGGTTGGTCCTACAATGAGCAGTTCTTC
-	TRBV4-2	TRBD1	TRBJ1-5	CASSQDQDRGSNQPQHF	TGTGCCAGCAGCCAAGATCAGGACAGGGGGAGCAATCAGCCCCAGCATTTT
-	TRBV7-9	-	TRBJ2-5	CASTPFGGPSNQETQYF	TGTGCCAGCACCCCTTTCGGGGGGCCTTCAAATCAAGAGACCCAGTACTTC
-	TRBV30	-	TRBJ1-2	CAWSRAGANYGYTF	TGTGCCTGGAGTAGGGCAGGGGCTAACTATGGCTACACCTTC
-	TRBV6-1	-	TRBJ2-5	CASSPGGPETQYF	TGTGCCAGCAGCCCGGGTGGGCCGGAGACCCAGTACTTC
-	TRBV18	TRBD1	TRBJ2-7	CASSPGTGESNEQYF	TGTGCCAGCTCACCAGGGACAGGGGAATCGAACGAGCAGTACTTC
-	TRBV6-5	-	TRBJ1-3	CASSYSADINTIYF	TGTGCCAGCAGTTACTCGGCTGACATAAACACCATATATTTT
-	TRBV19	TRBD1	TRBJ1-5	CASSMGQGNGYQPQHF	TGTGCCAGTAGTATGGGACAGGGTAATGGTTATCAGCCCCAGCATTTT